This entry features one TCR beta chain sequence. This specimen belongs to a study of blood T cell repertoires in COVID-19. Profiling relied on immunoSEQ multiplex PCR, and the TCRdb table lists in-frame clones only, not all of them. The repertoire has around 130,000 clones, about 88% of them found once; the top ten carry 2% to 3%. Germline V gives CDR1 KGHSH, CDR2 LQKENI. Between the trimmed V and J ends, which lost 3 bases and 5 bases, there was a span of 11 bases. The CDR3 runs 13 residues. This TCR came from a man aged 40-55 years with acute COVID-19. The source material was PBMCs or T cells enriched from blood (not recorded which). V usage is TRBV18 and J usage is TRBJ2-7; D remains ambiguous. The CDR3 DNA is TGTGCCAGCTCACCGGCACCCCCCCACGAGCAGTACTTC. Protein product: CASSPAPPHEQYF.